The clone carrying this TCR beta chain appeared a few times. Its specificity is unknown. The treatment here: oral pan-JAK inhibitor, 5-10 mg twice daily. Lesional scalp punch biopsies and peripheral blood came from alopecia areata patients. The sample is drawn from a study of CD8+ T cells in alopecia areata. The study's findings and limits: It was lesional scalp, especially alopecia totalis/universalis, that showed higher clonality than normal scalp. While patients received tofacitinib, many expanded lesional clones remained present in scalp and blood.

cDNA prepared by RNA extraction and subsequent reverse transcription served as the template for sequencing. Sequencing used immunoSEQ multiplex PCR; TCRdb keeps in-frame clones, though not all of them. The sample has a few hundred thousand clones, approximately 72% seen once; the top ten hold around 1.3%. The source was CD4+ T cells sorted from blood, collected at roughly week 45, from a patient treated with tofacitinib. The clonotype was recovered from a human donor with alopecia areata.

The CDR3 here is CASSLGMGIATNEKLFF. The CDR3 DNA sequence: TGTGCCAGCAGCTTAGGCATGGGGATCGCAACTAATGAAAAACTGTTTTTT. The chain couples TRBV7-2 to TRBJ1-4; unclear D gene. Looked up from germline, CDR1 is SGHTA and CDR2 is FQGNSA. The V and J ends lost 1 base and 0 bases respectively, with 12 bases between them. CDR3 size: 17 residues. Full variable domain (remainder filled in from reference TRBV7-2 and TRBJ1-4): GAGVSQSPSNKVTEKGKDVELRCDPISGHTALYWYRQSLGQGLEFLIYFQGNSAPDKSGLPSDRFSAERTGGSVSTLTIQRTQQEDSAVYLCASSLGMGIATNEKLFFGSGTQLSVL.